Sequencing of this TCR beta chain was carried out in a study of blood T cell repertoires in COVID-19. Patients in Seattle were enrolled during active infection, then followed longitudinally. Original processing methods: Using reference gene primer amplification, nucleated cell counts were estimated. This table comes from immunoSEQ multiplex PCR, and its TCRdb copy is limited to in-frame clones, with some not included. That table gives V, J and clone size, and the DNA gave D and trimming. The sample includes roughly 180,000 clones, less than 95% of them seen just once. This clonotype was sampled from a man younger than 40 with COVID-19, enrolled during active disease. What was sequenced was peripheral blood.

The CDR3 spells CASGQSGTSSREQYF. DNA for the CDR3: TGTGCTAGTGGACAATCCGGGACTTCCTCCCGGGAGCAGTACTTC. The rearrangement joins TRBV12-5 to TRBJ2-7; weak D call: TRBD2 (6 bases). V was trimmed by 6 bases and J by 7 bases, leaving 22 bases between them. From germline, CDR1 is LGHNT and CDR2 FRNRAP. This CDR3 is 15 amino acids long.